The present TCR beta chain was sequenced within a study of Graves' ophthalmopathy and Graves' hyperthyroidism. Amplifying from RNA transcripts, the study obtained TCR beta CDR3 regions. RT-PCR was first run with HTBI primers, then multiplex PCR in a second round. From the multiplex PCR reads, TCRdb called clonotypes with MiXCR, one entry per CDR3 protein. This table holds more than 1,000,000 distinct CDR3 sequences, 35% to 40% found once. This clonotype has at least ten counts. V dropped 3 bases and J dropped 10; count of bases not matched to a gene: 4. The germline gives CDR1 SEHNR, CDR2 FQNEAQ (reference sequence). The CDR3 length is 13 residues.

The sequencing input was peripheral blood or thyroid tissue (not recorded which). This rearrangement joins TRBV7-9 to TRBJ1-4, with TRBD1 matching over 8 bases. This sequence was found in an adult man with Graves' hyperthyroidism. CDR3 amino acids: CASSLDRDRKLFF. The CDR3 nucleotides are TGTGCCAGCAGCTTGGACAGGGACCGAAAACTGTTTTTT.